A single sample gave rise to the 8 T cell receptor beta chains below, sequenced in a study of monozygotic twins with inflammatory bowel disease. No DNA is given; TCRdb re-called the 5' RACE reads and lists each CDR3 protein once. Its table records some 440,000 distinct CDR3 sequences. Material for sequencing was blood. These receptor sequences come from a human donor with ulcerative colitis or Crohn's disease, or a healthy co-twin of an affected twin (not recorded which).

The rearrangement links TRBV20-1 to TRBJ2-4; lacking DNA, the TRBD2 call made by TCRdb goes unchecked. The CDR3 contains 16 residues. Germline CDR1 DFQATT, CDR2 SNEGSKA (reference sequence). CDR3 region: CSARVYEGLAKNIQYF.

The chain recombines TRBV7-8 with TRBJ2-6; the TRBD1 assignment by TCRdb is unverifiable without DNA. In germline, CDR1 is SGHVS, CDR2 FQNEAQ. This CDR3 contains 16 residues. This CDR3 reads CASESRGSSGANVLTF.

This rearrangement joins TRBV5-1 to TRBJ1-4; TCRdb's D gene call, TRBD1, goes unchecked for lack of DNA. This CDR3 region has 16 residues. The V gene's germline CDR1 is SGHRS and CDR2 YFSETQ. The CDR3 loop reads CASSRGDGATNEKLFF.

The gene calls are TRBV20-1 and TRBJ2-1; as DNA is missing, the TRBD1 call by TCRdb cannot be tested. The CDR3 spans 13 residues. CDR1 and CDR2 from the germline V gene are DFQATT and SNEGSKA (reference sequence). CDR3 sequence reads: CSAPPWGINEQFF.

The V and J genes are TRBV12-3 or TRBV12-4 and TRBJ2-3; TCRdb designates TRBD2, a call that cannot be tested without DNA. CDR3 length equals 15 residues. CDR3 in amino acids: CASSRRGLPTDTQYF.

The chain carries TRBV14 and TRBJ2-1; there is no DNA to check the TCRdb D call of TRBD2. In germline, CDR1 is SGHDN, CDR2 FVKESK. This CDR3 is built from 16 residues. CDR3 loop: CASSSPSGRADNEQFF.

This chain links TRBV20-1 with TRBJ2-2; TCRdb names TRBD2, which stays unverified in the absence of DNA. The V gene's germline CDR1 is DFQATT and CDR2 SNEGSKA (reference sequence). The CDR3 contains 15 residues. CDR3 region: CSASGLAGDAGELFF.

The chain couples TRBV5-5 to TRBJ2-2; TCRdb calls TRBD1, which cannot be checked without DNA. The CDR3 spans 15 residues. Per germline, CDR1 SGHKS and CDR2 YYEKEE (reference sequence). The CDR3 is CASSAHSGDPGELFF.